The next 5 T cell receptor beta chains were all read from a single sample in a study of blood T cells in healthy people across ages (dated by TCRdb to the mid-2010s). The library was prepared using 5' RACE. This sample was sequenced with an Illumina HiSeq 2500. A second PCR of roughly 7 to 11 cycles was performed with a sample-barcoded 5' primer and a J-beta primer mix. TCRdb cleaned the public reads at Q25 with fastp, built clones with MiXCR and kept in-frame beta chains. Records with the same CDR3 protein are collapsed into one entry carrying the most frequent genes and DNA. The sample has roughly 1,500,000 distinct CDR3 sequences on record, about 35% of them singletons. The leading ten clones occupy about 11% of the sample. Sequenced input: blood. The receptors shown here come from a woman aged 25-40 years in good health.

This clonotype has only a few counts. The V gene is TRBV20-1, the J gene TRBJ2-7; D may be TRBD2 (7 bases). The CDR3 runs 14 residues. CDR1 DFQATT and CDR2 SNEGSKA come from the germline V gene (reference sequence). Deletions cut 5 bases from V and 5 bases from J, with 19 bases between. In DNA, the CDR3 is TGCAGTGCTCCCCGAGGGGGGGGGCTCGACGAGCAGTACTTC. This encodes CSAPRGGGLDEQYF.

This clonotype was detected a few times. DNA for the CDR3: TGTGCCAGCAGGGGGGGACTACCAGGAGAGACCCAGTACTTC. Protein sequence: CASRGGLPGETQYF. This chain links TRBV12-3 or TRBV12-4 with TRBJ2-5; 7 bases align to TRBD2. Trimming took 6 bases from V and 4 from J; bases not matched to a gene: 8. The CDR3 consists of 14 residues.

Only one count was recorded for this clonotype. This may be a read error: a much more frequent sequence differs by one nucleotide. Written as DNA, the CDR3 is TGTGCCAGCAGCTTAGCGGAGTGGACTAGCGGATTATACAATGAGCAGTTCTTC. This sequence encodes CASSLAEWTSGLYNEQFF. The chain couples TRBV7-9 to TRBJ2-1, with 10 bases that match TRBD2. Germline loops: CDR1 SEHNR, CDR2 FQNEAQ (reference sequence). This CDR3 region has 18 residues. V lost 0 bases to trimming and J lost 4 bases; unmatched junction nucleotides: 9.

This clonotype has a handful of counts. V gene TRBV7-9 combines with J gene TRBJ2-1; 14 bases align to TRBD2. With 5 bases clipped from V and 2 bases from J, the junction kept 11 bases outside the gene matches. Germline CDR1 and CDR2: SEHNR and FQNEAQ (reference sequence). This CDR3 is 19 amino acids long. The CDR3 spells CASSPRTSGRTYTYNEQFF. In DNA form, the CDR3 reads TGTGCCAGCAGCCCCCGGACTAGCGGGAGGACTTACACCTACAATGAGCAGTTCTTC.

This sequence joins TRBV27 and TRBJ2-7; D remains unclear. CDR1 MNHEY and CDR2 SMNVEV come from the germline V gene (reference sequence). The CDR3 extends over 17 amino acids. V was trimmed by 0 bases and J by 3 bases, leaving 18 bases between them. Written as DNA, the CDR3 is TGTGCCAGCAGTTTATCCGTAGGGAACCTTTTTGGCTACGAGCAGTACTTC. Translation: CASSLSVGNLFGYEQYF.